The present TCR beta chain was sequenced within a study of blood T cell repertoires in COVID-19. Study summary: Nucleic acid was either cDNA or gDNA, and it came from T cells, B-cell-depleted T cells, or PBMCs.

TCRdb's table, derived via immunoSEQ multiplex PCR, lists solely in-frame clones and lacks some. The sample records 250,000 to 300,000 clones, around 90% being singletons. Germline trimming cut 0 bases from V and 5 bases from J; bases unmatched to any gene: 4. Per germline, CDR1 SGHRS and CDR2 YFSETQ. This CDR3 spans 15 amino acids. This TCR came from a woman aged 40 to 50 who had recovered from COVID-19. Material: peripheral blood. The gene calls are TRBV5-1 and TRBJ2-7, with 11 positions matching TRBD2. The CDR3 here is CASSLASSGRNEQYF. The CDR3 DNA follows: TGCGCCAGCAGCTTGGCGTCTAGCGGGAGGAACGAGCAGTACTTC.